This T cell receptor (beta chain) was captured in a study of T cells in localized non-small cell lung cancer. Overall study findings and caveats: Among the tissues sampled, uninvolved adjacent lung had the highest T cell clonality, above tumor.

On this clone itself: Antigen unknown.

Sequencing used immunoSEQ multiplex PCR; TCRdb keeps in-frame clones, though not all of them. The sample lists under 2,500 clones, roughly 30% occurring once. The source was normal lung tissue next to the tumor, collected before any cancer treatment. This TCR derives from a female donor over 55 with stage I squamous cell lung carcinoma.

The CDR3 DNA sequence: TGTGCCAGCAGTTTCATCCCGGGACTAGCGGGAATCGAGACCCAGTACTTC. The encoded protein is CASSFIPGLAGIETQYF. The chain combines TRBV9 with TRBJ2-5, with 13 bases identical to TRBD2. V lost 5 bases, J lost 5 bases, and 12 bases stayed unmatched. The CDR3 is made up of 17 amino acids. Per germline, CDR1 SGDLS and CDR2 YYNGEE.